The rows below give T cell receptor beta chains drawn from one sample of a study of neurological immune-mediated disorders. TCRdb redid the calling of the 5' RACE reads with MiXCR, one entry per CDR3 protein. Altogether about 87,000 distinct CDR3 sequences are present, under 4.5% being singletons, with the ten largest covering under 3.5%. Sequenced input: PBMCs. The source of these receptors is a woman between 50 and 59 years old with multiple sclerosis. CDR3s include the opening cysteine and the closing phenylalanine or tryptophan. The D gene is left open where the match is weak. Clone size is stated in some rows and not others, as once, few, many or a class when expanded.

abundance: many
v_gene: TRBV6-5
d_gene: TRBD1
j_gene: TRBJ1-5
CDR3nt: TGTGCCAGCAGAACAGGGGGCAATCAGCCCCAGCATTTT
CDR3aa: CASRTGGNQPQHF

abundance: many
v_gene: TRBV7-6
d_gene: TRBD1
j_gene: TRBJ1-3
CDR3nt: TGTGCCAGCAGCTCAACCCAGACAGGGGCCCTCTCTGGAAACACCATATATTTT
CDR3aa: CASSSTQTGALSGNTIYF

abundance: many
v_gene: TRBV20-1
d_gene: NA
j_gene: TRBJ1-1
CDR3nt: TGCAGTGCTAGCCCAGGGGTCCTCGCCGAAGCTTTCTTT
CDR3aa: CSASPGVLAEAFF

abundance: few
v_gene: TRBV5-1
d_gene: NA
j_gene: TRBJ2-7
CDR3nt: TGCGCCAGCAGCTGGGGGGACAGCCCCTACGAGCAGTACTTC
CDR3aa: CASSWGDSPYEQYF

abundance: many
v_gene: TRBV7-6
d_gene: TRBD1
j_gene: TRBJ2-7
CDR3nt: TGTGCCAGCAGCTTAGGCAGGGGGCCCTCCTACGAGCAGTACTTC
CDR3aa: CASSLGRGPSYEQYF

abundance: many
v_gene: TRBV10-3
d_gene: NA
j_gene: TRBJ1-4
CDR3nt: TGTGCCATCAGTGGTTCCGCAGCGGGATGGGGGGAAAAACTGTTTTTT
CDR3aa: CAISGSAAGWGEKLFF

abundance: many
v_gene: TRBV5-1
d_gene: NA
j_gene: TRBJ2-1
CDR3nt: TGCGCCAGCAGCTTGAGCCAGACTTACAATGAGCAGTTCTTC
CDR3aa: CASSLSQTYNEQFF

abundance: many
v_gene: TRBV7-2
d_gene: TRBD2
j_gene: TRBJ2-5
CDR3nt: TGTGCCAGCAGCCCGGGGGCCCAGCGGGGGAGAGAGACCCAGTACTTC
CDR3aa: CASSPGAQRGRETQYF

abundance: many
v_gene: TRBV18
d_gene: TRBD1
j_gene: TRBJ1-1
CDR3nt: TGTGCCAGCTCACCCCGTCCCGGGACAGGGAACACTGAAGCTTTCTTT
CDR3aa: CASSPRPGTGNTEAFF

abundance: many
v_gene: TRBV12-3/TRBV12-4
d_gene: NA
j_gene: TRBJ2-4
CDR3nt: TGTGCCAGCGGGCAAGGACAGATATCCAAAAACATTCAGTACTTC
CDR3aa: CASGQGQISKNIQYF

abundance: many
v_gene: TRBV10-3
d_gene: NA
j_gene: TRBJ2-1
CDR3nt: TGTGCCATCAGCCAGACCAGTGAGCAGTTCTTC
CDR3aa: CAISQTSEQFF

abundance: many
v_gene: TRBV11-2
d_gene: NA
j_gene: TRBJ2-7
CDR3nt: TGTGCCAGCAGCCCCGCTGGGTCCCTTTACGAGCAGTACTTC
CDR3aa: CASSPAGSLYEQYF

abundance: many
v_gene: TRBV20-1
d_gene: TRBD1
j_gene: TRBJ2-3
CDR3nt: TGCAGTGCTAGCGTTAACAGGGGGAGCACAGATACGCAGTATTTT
CDR3aa: CSASVNRGSTDTQYF

abundance: many
v_gene: TRBV27
d_gene: NA
j_gene: TRBJ1-1
CDR3nt: TGTGCCAGCAGTTTTAGGGGAAACCGGGAAGCTTTCTTT
CDR3aa: CASSFRGNREAFF

abundance: many
v_gene: TRBV7-9
d_gene: TRBD1
j_gene: TRBJ1-6
CDR3nt: TGTGCCAGCAGCGTGGGACAGAGCGACTCACCCCTCCACTTT
CDR3aa: CASSVGQSDSPLHF

abundance: many
v_gene: TRBV7-2
d_gene: NA
j_gene: TRBJ2-5
CDR3nt: TGTGCCAGCAGCTTAACGGGGGGCAGGGCAGAGACCCAGTACTTC
CDR3aa: CASSLTGGRAETQYF

abundance: few
v_gene: TRBV7-9
d_gene: NA
j_gene: TRBJ2-1
CDR3nt: TGTGCCAGCAGCTTAGAAGGGGATGAGCAGTTCTTC
CDR3aa: CASSLEGDEQFF

abundance: many
v_gene: TRBV6-2/TRBV6-3
d_gene: TRBD1
j_gene: TRBJ1-2
CDR3nt: TGTGCCAGCAGGCGACAGGGAAGTGACTATGGCTACACCTTC
CDR3aa: CASRRQGSDYGYTF

abundance: many
v_gene: TRBV10-3
d_gene: NA
j_gene: TRBJ1-1
CDR3nt: TGTGCCATCAAAAACGAAGGGATCAGGACTGAAGCTTTCTTT
CDR3aa: CAIKNEGIRTEAFF

abundance: many
v_gene: TRBV6-5
d_gene: TRBD1
j_gene: TRBJ1-6
CDR3nt: TGTGCCAGCAGATACCGGGACAGGAGTTCACCCCTCCACTTT
CDR3aa: CASRYRDRSSPLHF

abundance: many
v_gene: TRBV5-1
d_gene: NA
j_gene: TRBJ1-1
CDR3nt: TGCGCCAGCAGCCCCGCGGGCTTGAACACTGAAGCTTTCTTT
CDR3aa: CASSPAGLNTEAFF

abundance: many
v_gene: TRBV7-3
d_gene: NA
j_gene: TRBJ2-1
CDR3nt: TGTGCCAGCAGCTTAATTGGGGGCTCCTACAATGAGCAGTTCTTC
CDR3aa: CASSLIGGSYNEQFF

abundance: many
v_gene: TRBV5-1
d_gene: NA
j_gene: TRBJ1-2
CDR3nt: TGCGCCAGCAGCTTGGGGGGATCTGGCTACACCTTC
CDR3aa: CASSLGGSGYTF

abundance: few
v_gene: TRBV5-6
d_gene: NA
j_gene: TRBJ1-2
CDR3nt: TGTGCCAGCAGCTTGGGACAGGCCGACTATGGCTACACCTTC
CDR3aa: CASSLGQADYGYTF

abundance: many
v_gene: TRBV5-1
d_gene: NA
j_gene: TRBJ2-7
CDR3nt: TGCGCCAGCAGCCCCGACACGATCTACGAGCAGTACTTC
CDR3aa: CASSPDTIYEQYF

abundance: many
v_gene: TRBV6-5
d_gene: NA
j_gene: TRBJ2-3
CDR3nt: TGTGCCAGCAGTTCGGCTGGGGATACGCAGTATTTT
CDR3aa: CASSSAGDTQYF

abundance: many
v_gene: TRBV5-1
d_gene: NA
j_gene: TRBJ2-7
CDR3nt: TGCGCCAGCAGCTCCTCGTATGGCTACGAGCAGTACTTC
CDR3aa: CASSSSYGYEQYF

abundance: many
v_gene: TRBV20-1
d_gene: TRBD2
j_gene: TRBJ2-1
CDR3nt: TGCAGTGCCGGTACCCCGACTTTGCGGGGGAACAATGAGCAGTTCTTC
CDR3aa: CSAGTPTLRGNNEQFF

abundance: many
v_gene: TRBV6-1
d_gene: TRBD1
j_gene: TRBJ2-1
CDR3nt: TGTGCCAGCAGTGCCGACAGGGCCTCCTACAATGAGCAGTTCTTC
CDR3aa: CASSADRASYNEQFF

abundance: many
v_gene: TRBV6-5
d_gene: TRBD1
j_gene: TRBJ1-2
CDR3nt: TGTGCCAGCAGACCGACAGGGCTTTCGAACTATGGCTACACCTTC
CDR3aa: CASRPTGLSNYGYTF

abundance: NA
v_gene: TRBV27
d_gene: TRBD1
j_gene: TRBJ1-1
CDR3nt: TGTGCCAGCAGTCTGGACAGGGGGCAATATACTGAAGCTTTCTTT
CDR3aa: CASSLDRGQYTEAFF

abundance: many
v_gene: TRBV29-1
d_gene: TRBD1
j_gene: TRBJ2-5
CDR3nt: TGCAGCTCCGGGACAGGGTTCCAAGAGACCCAGTACTTC
CDR3aa: CSSGTGFQETQYF

abundance: many
v_gene: TRBV27
d_gene: NA
j_gene: TRBJ2-7
CDR3nt: TGTGCCAGCCGGGGGAGGTCCCTCCTCTTC
CDR3aa: CASRGRSLLF

abundance: few
v_gene: TRBV18
d_gene: NA
j_gene: TRBJ1-1
CDR3nt: TGTGCCAGCTCACCTGGGCGGGGGTCAACTGAAGCTTTCTTT
CDR3aa: CASSPGRGSTEAFF